This TCR beta chain was identified during a study of T cells in Graves' hyperthyroidism and ophthalmopathy. The CDR3 is 13 residues long. V shed 0 bases and J shed 5 bases, with 8 bases lying between them. Germline V lookup: CDR1 GTSNPN, CDR2 SVGIG (reference sequence). The cohort's ophthalmopathy patients, a group with duration under 3 months, had a Clinical Activity Score of at least 3 and a NOSPECS grade of at least 4. RNA transcripts served as the template for amplifying TCR beta CDR3 regions. Researchers ran a first-round RT-PCR on the TCR CDR3 using the HTBI primer set. TCRdb re-derived calls from the multiplex PCR reads in MiXCR, one entry per CDR3 protein. The repertoire consists of roughly 530,000 distinct CDR3 sequences, with over 15% occurring once and the leading ten covering 17%.

This clonotype originated in a woman aged 18-35 years with Graves' ophthalmopathy. The chain employs TRBV30 and TRBJ1-3, with unresolved D. Material: blood. CDR3 coding DNA: TGTGCCTGGAGTGTACTCGGGAGAAACACCATATATTTT. Protein: CAWSVLGRNTIYF.